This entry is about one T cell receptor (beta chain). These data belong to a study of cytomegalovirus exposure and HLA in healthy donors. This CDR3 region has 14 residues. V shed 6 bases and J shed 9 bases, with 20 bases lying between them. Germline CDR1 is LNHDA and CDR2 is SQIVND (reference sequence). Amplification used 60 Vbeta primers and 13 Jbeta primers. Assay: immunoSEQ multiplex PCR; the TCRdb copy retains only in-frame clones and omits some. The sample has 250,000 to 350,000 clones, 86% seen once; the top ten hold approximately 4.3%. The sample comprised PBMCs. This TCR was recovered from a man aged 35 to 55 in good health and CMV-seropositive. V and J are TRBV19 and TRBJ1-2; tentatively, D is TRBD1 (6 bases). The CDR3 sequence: CASSTTGTLIRYTF. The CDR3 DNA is TGTGCCAGTAGCACCACCGGGACACTCATCCGCTACACCTTC.